This T cell receptor (beta chain) was recorded in a study of blood T cell repertoires in COVID-19. About the research overall: Whether acute or convalescent, the COVID-19 samples came from the United States, Italy and Spain. In each case, the material was cDNA or gDNA derived from T cells, B-cell-depleted T cells, or PBMCs.

Germline-derived CDR1 and CDR2 are SGHRS and YFSETQ. The CDR3 runs 14 residues. The germline V and J ends were trimmed by 0 bases and 5 bases, with 11 bases remaining between them. Source study methods: Amplification with reference gene primers provided the estimates of nucleated cell counts. Profiling relied on immunoSEQ multiplex PCR, and the TCRdb table lists in-frame clones only, not all of them. The DNA gave D and trimming, while V, J and clone size come from that table. Here the sample spans about 180,000 clones, about 87% being singletons. This sequence was found in a woman younger than 45 with acute or convalescent COVID-19. Specimen: peripheral blood. The chain joins TRBV5-1 to TRBJ2-5; D is undetermined. The CDR3, as DNA: TGCGCCAGCAGCTTGGTACTTACCGCGGAGACCCAGTACTTC. Residues: CASSLVLTAETQYF.